This T cell receptor beta chain was found in a study of blood T cell repertoires in COVID-19. About the research overall: Acute and convalescent COVID-19 specimens originated in the United States, Italy and Spain. PBMCs, B-cell-depleted T cells, or T cells provided the cDNA or gDNA that made up the material.

Original processing methods: Cell counts per sample came from amplifying reference gene primers. The data were produced by immunoSEQ multiplex PCR, yet TCRdb's version contains in-frame clones alone and is incomplete. The V and J calls and clone size were taken over from that table, and D and trimming were inferred from the DNA. The sample lists about 260,000 clones, approximately 86% occurring once. The CDR3 totals 14 residues. Germline-derived CDR1 and CDR2 are KGHDR and SFDVKD. The junction had 6 bases not matched to a gene; V was cut back by 5 bases and J by 7 bases. Material: peripheral blood. V and J are TRBV24-1 and TRBJ2-1; 8 bases agree with TRBD1. The clonotype comes from a man in his forties or fifties with active or convalescent COVID-19. CDR3 protein: CATSAGQGANEQFF. The CDR3 DNA sequence: TGTGCCACCAGTGCCGGCCAGGGGGCGAATGAGCAGTTCTTC.